This passage covers 30 T cell receptor beta chains from one sample sequenced in a study of T cells after yellow fever vaccination. Via MiXCR, TCRdb re-called the 5' RACE reads, giving one row per CDR3 protein. The sample records 500,000 to 650,000 distinct CDR3 sequences, about 17% being singletons. This specimen was PBMCs, taken about 5 days after the first yellow fever vaccination. All receptors derive from a man younger than 35 who received the YFV17D yellow fever vaccine.

The chain uses TRBV7-2 and TRBJ1-1; D is ambiguous. CDR1 and CDR2 (germline): SGHTA, FQGNSA. This CDR3 contains 15 residues. V shed 2 bases and J shed 0 bases, with 10 bases lying between them. The CDR3 here is CASSLYEDMNTEAFF. The CDR3 DNA is TGTGCCAGCAGCTTATACGAGGATATGAACACTGAAGCTTTCTTT.

The chain uses TRBV6-2 or TRBV6-3 and TRBJ1-1; D is possibly TRBD1 (6 bases). CDR1 MNHEY and CDR2 SVGEGT come from the germline V gene. Trimming took 7 bases from V and 1 from J, leaving 10 bases between them. The CDR3 loop spans 13 amino acids. The CDR3 bases are TGTGCCAGCATCGGACAGCAGAACACTGAAGCTTTCTTT. It specifies CASIGQQNTEAFF.

The J gene is TRBJ1-5, the V gene TRBV19, with no clear D. V was cut by 7 bases and J by 4 bases, with 11 bases left in between. Germline V CDR1 and CDR2: LNHDA, SQIVND (reference sequence). The CDR3 spans 13 residues. The CDR3 sequence: CASTRSENQPQHF. The CDR3 nucleotides read TGTGCCAGTACCCGGTCCGAAAATCAGCCCCAGCATTTT.

The CDR3 bases are TGTGCCACCAGCAGAGATTTCGCGAAAATCTACGAGCAGTACTTC. It is translated as CATSRDFAKIYEQYF. This sequence joins TRBV15 and TRBJ2-7; D gene ambiguous. V shed 0 bases and J shed 3 bases, with 12 bases lying between them. In germline, CDR1 is LNHNV, CDR2 YYDKDF (reference sequence). CDR3 length: 15 amino acids.

This clonotype has at least ten counts. The V call is TRBV24-1, the J call TRBJ2-3, with a possible D match to TRBD2 (6 bases). The V and J ends lost 0 bases and 3 bases respectively, with 12 bases between them. Germline assignment: CDR1 KGHDR and CDR2 SFDVKD. The CDR3 sequence is 16 residues long. In DNA form, the CDR3 reads TGTGCCACCAGTGATTTGGCGGGAAAGGCAACAGATACGCAGTATTTT. Amino acid sequence: CATSDLAGKATDTQYF.

V and J are TRBV20-1 and TRBJ1-5, with D unclear. Germline-derived CDR1 and CDR2 are DFQATT and SNEGSKA (reference sequence). V lost 4 bases, J lost 1 base, and 8 bases lay in between. The CDR3 consists of 13 residues. The CDR3 DNA follows: TGCAGTGCTAATGGCAGAAGCAATCAGCCCCAGCATTTT. This translates into CSANGRSNQPQHF.

This chain joins TRBV12-3 or TRBV12-4 and TRBJ1-3; D might be TRBD1 (6 bases). The CDR3 sequence is 15 residues long. Between the trimmed V and J ends, which lost 4 bases and 1 base, there was a span of 11 bases. CDR3 sequence reads: CASSYGRGSGNTIYF. In nucleotides, the CDR3 is TGTGCCAGCAGTTACGGCAGGGGTTCTGGAAACACCATATATTTT.

V usage is TRBV18 and J usage is TRBJ2-3; D gene ambiguous. V lost 0 bases to trimming and J lost 4 bases, with 17 bases between them. Per germline, CDR1 KGHSH and CDR2 LQKENI. The CDR3 is 17 residues long. The DNA of the CDR3 is TGTGCCAGCTCACCACCCCCGGACGGAATTTGGGCAGATACGCAGTATTTT. This gives the protein CASSPPPDGIWADTQYF. The full variable domain, its missing parts supplied by reference TRBV18 and TRBJ2-3, is NAGVMQNPRHLVRRRGQEARLRCSPMKGHSHVYWYRQLPEEGLKFMVYLQKENIIDESGMPKERFSAEFPKEGPSILRIQQVVRGDSAAYFCASSPPPDGIWADTQYFGPGTRLTVL.

This clonotype was counted only a few times. CDR3 DNA sequence: TGCAGCGTTGAAGGCAGGGTCAATGAGCAGTTCTTC. Translation gives CSVEGRVNEQFF. V gene TRBV29-1 combines with J gene TRBJ2-1, with a weak D call TRBD1 (5 bases). Germline CDR1 and CDR2: SQVTM and ANQGSEA. This CDR3 comprises 12 residues. Between the trimmed V and J ends, which lost 1 base and 6 bases, there was a span of 7 bases.

Only a few counts were recorded for this clonotype. This chain links TRBV5-6 with TRBJ2-1, with 9 bases that match TRBD1. This CDR3 is 15 amino acids long. V lost 4 bases and J lost 8; bases outside the gene matches: 10. In germline, CDR1 is SGHDT, CDR2 YYEEEE. DNA for the CDR3: TGTGCCAGCAGCGCCCCCGGGACAGGGTACGATGAGCAGTTCTTC. This translates into CASSAPGTGYDEQFF.

A few counts support this clonotype. V gene TRBV9 combines with J gene TRBJ2-3; 8 positions agree with TRBD1. The CDR3 loop spans 15 amino acids. The junction had 6 bases not matched to a gene; V was cut back by 3 bases and J by 3 bases. Germline V gives CDR1 SGDLS, CDR2 YYNGEE. This chain's CDR3 is CASSERQGLTDTQYF. CDR3 in DNA: TGTGCCAGCAGCGAAAGACAGGGGCTGACAGATACGCAGTATTTT.

The gene calls are TRBV20-1 and TRBJ2-3, with D perhaps matching TRBD1 (6 bases). Germline CDR1 reads DFQATT; CDR2 reads SNEGSKA (reference sequence). The CDR3 length is 13 residues. V was trimmed by 7 bases and J by 2 bases, leaving 13 bases between them. DNA for the CDR3: TGCAGTGGGAAGCAGGGGTACACAGATACGCAGTATTTT. Residues: CSGKQGYTDTQYF.

V gene TRBV7-6 combines with J gene TRBJ2-6; D may be TRBD1 (5 bases). Trimming pared 1 base from V and 4 bases from J, leaving 11 bases between. Germline-derived CDR1 and CDR2 are SGHVS and FNYEAQ. CDR3 length: 16 residues. In nucleotides, the CDR3 is TGTGCCAGCAGCTTAGGGGCAGGGTCCGGGGCCAACGTCCTGACTTTC. It codes for CASSLGAGSGANVLTF.

This clonotype was found a few times. This chain uses TRBV18 with TRBJ2-4; the D gene is possibly TRBD2 (5 bases). CDR1 and CDR2 (germline): KGHSH, LQKENI. The ends were cut back, 0 bases at V and 0 bases at J, with 12 bases in the middle. The CDR3 runs to 17 residues. Here the CDR3 DNA reads TGTGCCAGCTCACCACCCCCGGGGAAGCTAGCCAAAAACATTCAGTACTTC. It codes for CASSPPPGKLAKNIQYF.

This rearrangement joins TRBV28 to TRBJ1-5; D call uncertain. V was trimmed by 10 bases and J by 0 bases, leaving 16 bases between them. This CDR3 comprises 15 residues. Germline lookup yields CDR1 MDHEN and CDR2 SYDVKM. The CDR3 DNA reads TGTGCCACCCTCCGGGGAGATTATAGCAATCAGCCCCAGCATTTT. Translated, it gives CATLRGDYSNQPQHF.

This chain connects TRBV5-6 to TRBJ2-1; TRBD2 is a possible D gene (7 bases). Per germline, CDR1 SGHDT and CDR2 YYEEEE. The CDR3 loop spans 16 amino acids. With 4 bases removed from V and 7 bases from J, the gap between germline ends came to 21 bases. In nucleotides, the CDR3 is TGTGCCAGCAGCCCTGAATGGGGGGGCGCGAGTAATGAGCAGTTCTTC. Translating it yields CASSPEWGGASNEQFF.

The chain has TRBV12-3 or TRBV12-4 and TRBJ1-5, with a tentative D call TRBD1 (5 bases). This CDR3 spans 14 amino acids. V was cut by 6 bases and J by 3 bases, with 12 bases left in between. The CDR3: CASSSGFINQPQHF. Written as DNA, the CDR3 is TGTGCCAGCAGCTCAGGGTTTATCAATCAGCCCCAGCATTTT.

The V and J genes are TRBV5-1 and TRBJ1-3; 10 positions match TRBD1. CDR3 size: 17 residues. The V gene's germline CDR1 is SGHRS and CDR2 YFSETQ. J gave up 4 bases and V 1 base, and 8 bases lay outside the gene matches. The CDR3 loop reads CASSLMGQGNVGNTIYF. The CDR3 DNA sequence: TGCGCCAGCAGCTTGATGGGACAGGGGAACGTGGGAAACACCATATATTTT.

This clonotype is a singleton in its sample. The genes are TRBV7-6 and TRBJ2-3; 13 positions match TRBD2. J gave up 8 bases and V 5 bases, and 7 bases lay outside the gene matches. Germline V lookup: CDR1 SGHVS, CDR2 FNYEAQ. The CDR3 covers 15 residues. CDR3 coding DNA: TGTGCCAGCAGCGATACCGGGACTAGCGGGGTTACGCAGTATTTT. Translating it yields CASSDTGTSGVTQYF.

The V gene is TRBV21-1, the J gene TRBJ2-3. TRBV21-1 is classified as a pseudogene. CDR3 length equals 16 residues. CDR3: CASSSRGRKSTDTQYF. CDR3 bases: TGTGCCAGCAGCTCAAGAGGACGGAAGAGCACAGATACGCAGTATTTT.

The chain joins TRBV5-1 to TRBJ1-3, with TRBD1 identical over 8 bases. Germline CDR1 and CDR2: SGHRS and YFSETQ. This CDR3 is 14 amino acids long. V dropped 3 bases and J dropped 6; count of bases not matched to a gene: 5. In nucleotides, the CDR3 is TGCGCCAGCAGCTCCAGGGGACAGGAAAACACCATATATTTT. It yields the protein CASSSRGQENTIYF.

The V call is TRBV7-2, the J call TRBJ1-2; D gene ambiguous. The germline CDR1 and CDR2 sequences are SGHTA and FQGNSA. CDR3 size: 16 residues. V was trimmed by 1 base and J by 0 bases, leaving 12 bases between them. CDR3 loop: CASSLDYHHSNYGYTF. The CDR3 bases are TGTGCCAGCAGCTTAGATTATCACCACTCTAACTATGGCTACACCTTC.

This clonotype was observed at least ten times. The junction does not match germline at one end; this may be a read error. The chain uses TRBV5-1 and TRBJ2-3, with D possibly being TRBD1 or TRBD2 (6 bases each). CDR1 and CDR2 (germline): SGHRS, YFSETQ. CDR3 length: 14 residues. CDR3 DNA sequence: TGTGCCAGCAGCTTGGGGGGCGACACAGATACGCAGTATTTT. Translation: CASSLGGDTDTQYF.

The chain recombines TRBV30 with TRBJ2-2; TRBD1 or TRBD2 may be the D gene (5 bases each). The CDR3 has 15 residues. Germline V gives CDR1 GTSNPN, CDR2 SVGIG (reference sequence). The ends were cut back, 5 bases at V and 0 bases at J, with 13 bases in the middle. CDR3 protein: CAWGRDATNTGELFF. The CDR3 region has the DNA TGTGCCTGGGGACGGGACGCTACGAACACCGGGGAGCTGTTTTTT. The whole variable domain, filled in from reference TRBV30 and TRBJ2-2, reads SQTIHQWPATLVQPVGSPLSLECTVEGTSNPNLYWYRQAAGRGLQLLFYSVGIGQISSEVPQNLSASRPQDRQFILSSKKLLLSDSGFYLCAWGRDATNTGELFFGEGSRLTVL.

The V and J genes are TRBV6-5 and TRBJ1-3; D remains unclear. The CDR3 totals 15 residues. The ends were cut back, 4 bases at V and 4 bases at J, with 14 bases in the middle. Germline-derived CDR1 and CDR2 are MNHEY and SVGAGI. The CDR3 region is CASSSSGTGGNTIYF. CDR3 coding DNA: TGTGCCAGCAGTTCGTCGGGCACCGGGGGAAACACCATATATTTT.

This clonotype was detected a few times. This chain links TRBV7-2 with TRBJ2-3; D might be TRBD2 (7 bases). The V and J ends lost 1 base and 1 base respectively, with 15 bases between them. In germline, CDR1 is SGHTA, CDR2 FQGNSA. CDR3 length: 17 amino acids. The CDR3 loop is CASSLVGGAGGTDTQYF. As DNA, the CDR3 is TGTGCCAGCAGCTTAGTGGGGGGGGCCGGGGGCACAGATACGCAGTATTTT.

This clonotype showed up just a few times. This chain connects TRBV5-1 to TRBJ2-1; D uncertain. The CDR3 is 16 amino acids. V was shortened by 0 bases and J by 3 bases, with 13 bases between the two germline ends. Germline V CDR1 and CDR2: SGHRS, YFSETQ. CDR3 loop: CASSLVSGLLYNEQFF. The CDR3 DNA is TGCGCCAGCAGCTTGGTTAGTGGGCTCCTCTACAATGAGCAGTTCTTC.

V and J are TRBV11-3 and TRBJ2-1, with D maybe TRBD1 (6 bases). Trimming took off 8 bases at V and 7 bases at J, with 12 bases between the two ends. Germline V gene data show CDR1 as SGHNT and CDR2 as YENEEA. The CDR3 covers 12 residues. The CDR3 DNA reads as TGTGCCAGCGGTACACAGGGTAATGAGCAGTTCTTC. Encoded protein: CASGTQGNEQFF.

The gene calls are TRBV27 and TRBJ2-1; possibly TRBD1 for D (5 bases). Trimming took 3 bases from V and 6 from J, leaving 9 bases between them. Per germline, CDR1 MNHEY and CDR2 SMNVEV (reference sequence). This CDR3 spans 13 amino acids. The CDR3 region is CASSFSGSNEQFF. CDR3 bases: TGTGCCAGCAGTTTTTCAGGGTCCAATGAGCAGTTCTTC.

The chain links TRBV9 to TRBJ2-3; 7 bases are shared with TRBD1. The length of the CDR3 is 15 residues. CDR1 and CDR2 from the germline V gene are SGDLS and YYNGEE. V shed 3 bases, J shed 1 base, and the junction held 5 bases outside the gene matches. CDR3 sequence (DNA): TGTGCCAGCAGCGCCCGACAGGGAGGCACAGATACGCAGTATTTT. Protein product: CASSARQGGTDTQYF.